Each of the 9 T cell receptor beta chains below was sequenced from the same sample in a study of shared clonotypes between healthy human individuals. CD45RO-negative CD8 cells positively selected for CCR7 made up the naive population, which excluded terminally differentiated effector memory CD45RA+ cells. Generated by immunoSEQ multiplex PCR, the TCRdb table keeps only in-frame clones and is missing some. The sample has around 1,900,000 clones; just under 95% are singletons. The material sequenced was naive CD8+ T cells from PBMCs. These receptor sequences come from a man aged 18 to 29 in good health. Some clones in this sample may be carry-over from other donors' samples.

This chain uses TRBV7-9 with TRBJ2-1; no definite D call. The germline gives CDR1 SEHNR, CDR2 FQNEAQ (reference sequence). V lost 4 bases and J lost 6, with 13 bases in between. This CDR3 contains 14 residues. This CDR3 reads CASSWASVGNEQFF. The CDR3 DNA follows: TGTGCCAGCAGCTGGGCTAGTGTTGGCAATGAGCAGTTCTTC.

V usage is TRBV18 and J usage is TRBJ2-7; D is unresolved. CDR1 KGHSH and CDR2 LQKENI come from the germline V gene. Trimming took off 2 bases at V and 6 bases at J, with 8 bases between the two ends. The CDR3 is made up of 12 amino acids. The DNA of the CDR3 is TGTGCCAGCTCACCAACCGGACCCGAGCAGTACTTC. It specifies CASSPTGPEQYF.

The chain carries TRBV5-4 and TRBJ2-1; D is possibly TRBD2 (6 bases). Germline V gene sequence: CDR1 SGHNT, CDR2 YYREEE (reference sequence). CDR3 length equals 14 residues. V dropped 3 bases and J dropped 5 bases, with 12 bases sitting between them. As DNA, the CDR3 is TGTGCCAGCAGCTCTACGGGACTGCACAATGAGCAGTTCTTC. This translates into CASSSTGLHNEQFF.

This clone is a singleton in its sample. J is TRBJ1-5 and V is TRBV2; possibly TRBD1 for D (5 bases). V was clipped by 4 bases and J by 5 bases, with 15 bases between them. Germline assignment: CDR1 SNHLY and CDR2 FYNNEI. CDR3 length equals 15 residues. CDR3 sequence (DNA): TGTGCCAGCAGTGCAGGGTTGAATGAGGATCAGCCCCAGCATTTT. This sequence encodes CASSAGLNEDQPQHF. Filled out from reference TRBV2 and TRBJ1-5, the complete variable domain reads EPEVTQTPSHQVTQMGQEVILRCVPISNHLYFYWYRQILGQKVEFLVSFYNNEISEKSEIFDDQFSVERPDGSNFTLKIRSTKLEDSAMYFCASSAGLNEDQPQHFGDGTRLSIL.

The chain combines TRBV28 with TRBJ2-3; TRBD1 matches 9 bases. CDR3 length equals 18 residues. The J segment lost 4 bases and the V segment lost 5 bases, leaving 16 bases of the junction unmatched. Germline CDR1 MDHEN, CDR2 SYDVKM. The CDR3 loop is CASSPLLQGANFPDTQYF. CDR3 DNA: TGTGCCAGCAGTCCTCTGCTACAGGGGGCAAACTTCCCAGATACGCAGTATTTT. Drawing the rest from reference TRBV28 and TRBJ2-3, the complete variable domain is DVKVTQSSRYLVKRTGEKVFLECVQDMDHENMFWYRQDPGLGLRLIYFSYDVKMKEKGDIPEGYSVSREKKERFSLILESASTNQTSMYLCASSPLLQGANFPDTQYFGPGTRLTVL.

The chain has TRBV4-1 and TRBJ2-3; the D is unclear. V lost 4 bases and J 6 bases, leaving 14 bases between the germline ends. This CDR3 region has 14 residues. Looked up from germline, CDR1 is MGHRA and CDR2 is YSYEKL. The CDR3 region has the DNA TGCGCCAGCAGCCTAGGACCCGCCACGGATACGCAGTATTTT. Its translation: CASSLGPATDTQYF.

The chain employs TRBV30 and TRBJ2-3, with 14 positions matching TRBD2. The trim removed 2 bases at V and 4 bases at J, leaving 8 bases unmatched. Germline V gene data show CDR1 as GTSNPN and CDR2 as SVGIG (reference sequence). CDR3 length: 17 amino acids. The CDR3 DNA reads TGTGCCTGGAGTCTTTTCGGGACTAGCGGGAGCTCAGATACGCAGTATTTT. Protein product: CAWSLFGTSGSSDTQYF.

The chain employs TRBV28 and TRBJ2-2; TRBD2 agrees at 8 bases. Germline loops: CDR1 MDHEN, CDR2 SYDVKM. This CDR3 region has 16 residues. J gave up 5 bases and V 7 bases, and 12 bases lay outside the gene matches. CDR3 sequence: CASNTWVAGRTGELFF. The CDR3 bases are TGTGCCAGCAATACTTGGGTAGCGGGAAGGACCGGGGAGCTGTTTTTT.

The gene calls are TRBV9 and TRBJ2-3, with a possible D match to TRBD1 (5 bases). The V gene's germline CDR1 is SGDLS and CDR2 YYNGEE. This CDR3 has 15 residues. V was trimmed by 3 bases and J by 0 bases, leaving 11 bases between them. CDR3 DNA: TGTGCCAGCAGCGGCGCAGGGCTTAGCACAGATACGCAGTATTTT. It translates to CASSGAGLSTDTQYF.